This T cell receptor (beta chain) appears in the sequencing data of a study of T-cell memory formation after mild COVID-19. Trimming removed 4 bases from V and 2 bases from J, with 17 bases in between. CDR1 and CDR2 (germline): LGHNT, FRNRAP. CDR3 size: 16 residues. TCRdb reanalysed the 5' RACE reads using MiXCR and keeps one entry per CDR3 protein. This sample yields 550,000 to 700,000 distinct CDR3 sequences, of which roughly 18% are seen a single time; more than 10% belongs to the top ten. The source of this sequence is an adult woman who had mild COVID-19 (a few samples of this study predate the infection). Cell type and time point are not known. Sequencing was done on a sample of PBMCs or a T cell subset sorted from them (not recorded which). The rearrangement links TRBV12-5 to TRBJ2-5; D is perhaps TRBD1 (6 bases). The CDR3 here is CASGSSTGTDQETQYF. The CDR3 coding sequence is TGTGCTAGTGGTTCGTCAACAGGGACGGATCAAGAGACCCAGTACTTC.